The 21 T cell receptor beta chains below were found in one sample sequenced in a study of identical twins (dated by TCRdb to the mid-2010s). Receptors were amplified or captured by 5' RACE. TCRdb shows the sequencer as Illumina HiSeq 2000. TCRdb redid the processing of the public reads, applying fastp at Q25 and MiXCR, and retained in-frame beta chains. Every CDR3 protein is listed once, alongside the most common genes and DNA of its rows. This sample gives 1.5 million or so distinct CDR3 sequences in total; about 31% of them show up just once. Less than 0.35% of the sample belongs to the ten largest clones. Sequenced material: cord blood. Receptors originate from a newborn girl in good health.

The genes are TRBV28 and TRBJ2-1, with D tentatively TRBD1 (6 bases). The CDR3 length is 14 residues. Germline V gene sequence: CDR1 MDHEN, CDR2 SYDVKM. V shed 3 bases and J shed 5 bases, with 11 bases lying between them. The DNA of the CDR3 is TGTGCCAGCAGTTTCAAGGGGGTTGACAATGAGCAGTTCTTC. Translation: CASSFKGVDNEQFF.

The chain has TRBV29-1 and TRBJ2-1, with 10 bases fitting TRBD1. CDR3 length equals 12 residues. CDR1 is SQVTM and CDR2 is ANQGSEA in the germline V gene. Trimming cost V 7 bases and J 13 bases; bases outside gene matches: 10. The DNA for the CDR3 is TGCAGCGCCCGGGACAGGGGAGAGACCCAGTTCTTC. As protein: CSARDRGETQFF.

V usage is TRBV20-1 and J usage is TRBJ2-5, with TRBD1 identical over 12 bases. With the DNA end fitting TRBJ2-7 better, the J assignment may be wrong. Germline V gene lookup returns CDR1 DFQATT and CDR2 SNEGSKA (reference sequence). This CDR3 has 16 amino acids. The CDR3 coding sequence is TGCAGTGCCCACCCGGAGAGGGACAGGGGGCTGTACGAGCAGTACTTC. Its translation is CSAHPERDRGLYEQYF.

There are a few counts of this clonotype. The rearrangement links TRBV7-9 to TRBJ1-2; D gene ambiguous. V lost 3 bases and J 1 base, leaving 9 bases between the germline ends. Germline loops: CDR1 SEHNR, CDR2 FQNEAQ (reference sequence). The CDR3 is 14 residues long. CDR3 bases: TGTGCCAGCAGCTTCGGAGGGATTAACTATGGCTACACCTTC. It encodes CASSFGGINYGYTF.

On this clonotype: The junction does not match germline at one end; this may be a read error. The genes are TRBV29-1 and TRBJ2-3, with D possibly TRBD1 on 5 matching bases. This CDR3 has 17 amino acids. Looked up from germline, CDR1 is SQVTM and CDR2 is ANQGSEA. CDR3 sequence (DNA): TGCAGCGTTGAAGGCTGGTCAGGGCGATCCTCCACAGATACGCTGTATTTT. Amino acid sequence: CSVEGWSGRSSTDTLYF.

Many counts were recorded for this clonotype. V is TRBV19 and J is TRBJ2-1; D is possibly TRBD2 (5 bases). Germline-derived CDR1 and CDR2 are LNHDA and SQIVND (reference sequence). The V and J ends lost 8 bases and 4 bases respectively, with 12 bases between them. This CDR3 contains 13 residues. The CDR3 region has the DNA TGTGCCAGTCGGGGTGGGCCGTACAATGAGCAGTTCTTC. It translates to CASRGGPYNEQFF.

This clonotype was picked up a small number of times. The chain links TRBV7-8 to TRBJ2-4; a weak D match, TRBD1 (6 bases). The V gene lost 5 bases and the J gene lost 6 bases, with 17 bases spanning the gap. This CDR3 has 15 residues. Looked up from germline, CDR1 is SGHVS and CDR2 is FQNEAQ. CDR3 nucleotides: TGTGCCAGCAGCCCCCGGTGGGGGCCGGGAAACATTCAGTACTTC. Protein: CASSPRWGPGNIQYF.

The V call is TRBV20-1, the J call TRBJ2-7, with 10 nucleotides matching TRBD1. This CDR3 has 15 residues. CDR1 is DFQATT, CDR2 SNEGSKA, per germline (reference sequence). The trim removed 3 bases at V and 5 bases at J, leaving 10 bases unmatched. The CDR3 is CSASQPGQGTHEQYF. Written as DNA, the CDR3 is TGCAGTGCTAGTCAACCGGGACAGGGGACCCACGAGCAGTACTTC.

This clonotype came up a few times. This chain links TRBV7-2 with TRBJ2-3; 9 positions match TRBD2. This CDR3 is built from 17 residues. After removal of 1 base from V and 4 bases from J, the junction contained 9 bases not matched to a gene. The germline gives CDR1 SGHTA, CDR2 FQGNSA. This CDR3 is CASSLVWASGMSDTQYF. CDR3 bases: TGTGCCAGCAGCTTAGTCTGGGCTAGCGGGATGTCAGATACGCAGTATTTT.

V and J are TRBV3-1 and TRBJ2-1; 15 bases align to TRBD2. Germline lookup yields CDR1 LGHDT and CDR2 YNNKEL (reference sequence). CDR3 length equals 17 residues. The V and J ends lost 3 bases and 4 bases, in that order; junction bases with no gene match: 4. CDR3 sequence reads: CASSHFGLAGGYNEQFF. CDR3 DNA: TGTGCCAGCAGCCACTTCGGACTAGCGGGGGGGTACAATGAGCAGTTCTTC.

This chain uses TRBV6-1 with TRBJ2-1, with 9 bases matching TRBD2. The J call may not be correct, given that the DNA end is closer to TRBJ2-7. This CDR3 is built from 18 residues. Germline CDR1 reads MNHNS; CDR2 reads SASEGT. The CDR3 coding sequence is TGTGCCAGCAGTGAAGTCCCGCTTAGCGGGGGCCTCAGGTACGAGCAGTACTTC. Translation: CASSEVPLSGGLRYEQYF.

The chain recombines TRBV7-2 with TRBJ2-7; 8 nucleotides match TRBD2. V dropped 2 bases and J dropped 7; count of bases not matched to a gene: 19. CDR1 is SGHTA and CDR2 is FQGNSA in the germline V gene. The CDR3 runs 18 residues. The chain's CDR3 is CASSLIGGRYPSYNEQYF. The CDR3 nucleotides are TGTGCCAGCAGCTTAATTGGCGGGAGGTATCCGTCCTACAATGAGCAGTACTTC.

In this sample, this clonotype turned up once. The chain couples TRBV6-5 to TRBJ2-1, with TRBD2 matching over 10 bases. The CDR3 is made up of 16 amino acids. The germline V gene has CDR1 MNHEY and CDR2 SVGAGI. J gave up 2 bases and V 8 bases, and 9 bases lay outside the gene matches. CDR3 bases: TGTGCCAGCGGGGCTAGCGGGGGCCTCACCTACAATGAGCAGTTCTTC. Residues: CASGASGGLTYNEQFF.

In this sample, this clonotype turned up a few times. The chain couples TRBV21-1 to TRBJ2-1; the table gives TRBD1 as D, unverified against the DNA. TRBV21-1 is a pseudogene. This CDR3 comprises 14 residues. The CDR3 nucleotides read TGTGCCAGCAGCCAGGGGAGAGGGGACAATGAGCAGTTCTTC. It is translated as CASSQGRGDNEQFF.

This rearrangement joins TRBV4-2 to TRBJ1-6, with D possibly matching TRBD1 (6 bases). The CDR3 length is 16 residues. Between the trimmed V and J ends, which lost 2 bases and 2 bases, there was a span of 10 bases. The germline CDR1 and CDR2 sequences are LGHNA and YNFKEQ. The CDR3 coding sequence is TGTGCCAGCAGCCAAACAGGGAGCCCCTATAATTCACCCCTCCACTTT. The encoded protein is CASSQTGSPYNSPLHF.

Ten or more counts support this clonotype. The CDR3 coding sequence is TGTGCCAGCAGCCAAGATTCAGCCTACGAGCAGTACTTC. This gives the protein CASSQDSAYEQYF. V is TRBV4-2 and J is TRBJ2-7; D is undetermined. The germline V and J ends were trimmed by 0 bases and 2 bases, with 5 bases remaining between them. CDR1 and CDR2 (germline): LGHNA, YNFKEQ. The CDR3 consists of 13 residues.

This clonotype came up a few times. V gene TRBV12-3 or TRBV12-4 combines with J gene TRBJ2-1; a weak D match, TRBD1 (6 bases). V lost 2 bases and J lost 5, with 13 bases in between. The CDR3 length is 15 residues. The CDR3 reads CASSLLGRGDNEQFF. The CDR3 DNA is TGTGCCAGCAGTTTATTGGGCAGGGGCGACAATGAGCAGTTCTTC.

This clonotype was seen more than once but under ten times. V and J are TRBV5-1 and TRBJ2-1, with no clear D. From germline, CDR1 is SGHRS and CDR2 YFSETQ. The CDR3 covers 15 residues. V was cut by 4 bases and J by 3 bases, with 14 bases left in between. The chain's CDR3 is CASSPEKGIYNEQFF. As DNA, the CDR3 is TGCGCCAGCAGCCCTGAAAAGGGAATCTACAATGAGCAGTTCTTC. The complete variable domain, with remaining parts taken from reference TRBV5-1 and TRBJ2-1, reads KAGVTQTPRYLIKTRGQQVTLSCSPISGHRSVSWYQQTPGQGLQFLFEYFSETQRNKGNFPGRFSGRQFSNSRSEMNVSTLELGDSALYLCASSPEKGIYNEQFFGPGTRLTVL.

This chain connects TRBV7-2 to TRBJ1-3; D may be TRBD1 (5 bases). The V end was cut by 1 base, the J end by 2 bases, with 9 bases between. CDR3 length: 15 amino acids. Germline V gene sequence: CDR1 SGHTA, CDR2 FQGNSA. The CDR3 region has the DNA TGTGCCAGCAGCTTAGGGGGCTCGGCTGGAAACACCATATATTTT. It encodes CASSLGGSAGNTIYF. Combining the CDR3 with reference TRBV7-2 and TRBJ1-3 gives the whole variable domain GAGVSQSPSNKVTEKGKDVELRCDPISGHTALYWYRQSLGQGLEFLIYFQGNSAPDKSGLPSDRFSAERTGGSVSTLTIQRTQQEDSAVYLCASSLGGSAGNTIYFGEGSWLTVV.

This clonotype came up many times. The rearrangement uses TRBV6-1 and TRBJ2-7; D is perhaps TRBD1 (6 bases). V was pared by 6 bases and J by 0 bases, with 9 bases between. Germline V gene sequence: CDR1 MNHNS, CDR2 SASEGT. This CDR3 contains 13 residues. The CDR3 protein is CASSRTVSYEQYF. CDR3 nucleotides: TGTGCCAGCAGCCGGACAGTCTCCTACGAGCAGTACTTC.

In this sample, this clonotype turned up a few times. The chain joins TRBV27 to TRBJ1-2; TRBD1 aligns across 7 bases. After removal of 5 bases from V and 7 bases from J, the junction contained 7 bases not matched to a gene. This CDR3 region has 13 residues. Per the germline V gene, CDR1 is MNHEY and CDR2 is SMNVEV (reference sequence). The CDR3 coding sequence is TGTGCCAGCAGTCCAACAGGGGCTAGTGGCTACACCTTC. It specifies CASSPTGASGYTF.